The sequence of this T cell receptor (beta chain) was determined in a study of blood T cell repertoires in COVID-19. In the study overall: The study drew acute and convalescent COVID-19 samples from the United States, Italy and Spain.

V gave up 3 bases and J gave up 9 bases; unmatched junction bases: 8. Germline CDR1 is SGDLS and CDR2 is YYNGEE. The CDR3 is made up of 14 amino acids. All enrollees were about 18 to 100 years old and from roughly 22 US areas. No more than 2 weeks before study entry, exposed participants had met a case of COVID-19. The method was immunoSEQ multiplex PCR; TCRdb's version includes in-frame clones alone and lacks a portion of them. The data hold about 370,000 clones, with about nine tenths observed a single time. The rearrangement joins TRBV9 to TRBJ1-5; 8 nucleotides line up with TRBD1. This clonotype originated in a woman between 35 and 50 years old who had been exposed to COVID-19. Sequencing used PBMCs or T cells enriched from blood (not recorded which). CDR3 coding DNA: TGTGCCAGCAGCGCCCAGACAGGGGTAAGGCCCCAGCATTTT. Amino acid sequence: CASSAQTGVRPQHF.